The text below deals with one TCR beta chain. Its antigen remains unidentified. Per-base quality was not reported, and no clone a single base away is much larger than it. Donors were about 36 systemically healthy Caucasian individuals from Russia aged roughly 6 to 100 years. Each donor gave about 9.8 milliliters of peripheral blood, drawn into EDTA-treated Vacutainer tubes. PBMCs were isolated by Ficoll-Paque density-gradient centrifugation, with at least 6 million obtained per sample. Trizol reagent was used to extract total RNA from the PBMCs, yielding at least 6 micrograms per sample. Naive CD45RAhigh/CD27high T cell percentages were measured by flow cytometry on a PBMC aliquot from every donor. The data originate from a study of blood T cells in healthy people across ages (dated by TCRdb to the mid-2010s). About the full investigation: Template switching captured roughly one uniquely barcoded TCR beta cDNA molecule per two T cells in model experiments. To track age-related changes in TCR beta repertoire diversity, the study relied on deep sequencing normalized with unique cDNA molecular identifiers. The donors were divided into four age groups: young (average approximately 17 years), middle-aged (around 37), aged (approximately 62) and long-lived (about 84). To avoid experimental bias, donors of different ages were randomly spread across the sequencing lanes. Two additional independent replicas of 1 million unique cDNA reads from the same blood draw were analyzed for two donors (one aged 18 to 30 and one aged 80 or older). Overall results and qualifications from the work: Donor CMV infection status was unknown, potentially confounding age-related changes in expanded clonotypes. A strong correlation was found between observed TCR beta diversity and the percentage of naive T cells measured by flow cytometry. Since profiling was done on bulk unsorted PBMCs, naive and antigen-experienced compartments could not be conclusively compared. Total diversity estimates from one million sequenced T cells were considered lower bounds and underestimates. Compared with the aged group, the long-lived group had more naive CD4+ T cells, fewer expanded clones and increased TCR diversity, a pattern suggesting age selection. Observed TCR beta diversity per million T cells fell roughly linearly with age, and a significant reduction was already apparent by age around 40.

Receptor libraries were prepared by 5' RACE. Sequencing was performed on an Illumina HiSeq 2500. A second roughly 6 to 11 cycle PCR used a sample-barcoded 5' primer and a J-beta primer mix. A template-switch 5' adaptor carrying 12 random nucleotides introduced a unique molecular identifier onto each TCR beta cDNA molecule. Each sample yielded at least 3 million CDR3-containing paired-end reads. All of the RNA was converted into first-strand cDNA using the Mint cDNA synthesis kit, with a TRBC-specific oligonucleotide serving as the primer. Following uracil-DNA glycosylase treatment, a first 18-cycle PCR with universal primers M1SS and BC2_uni_R was performed on all cDNA. The original pipeline was this. Each sample was normalized by randomly selecting 1 million high-quality reads, each carrying a distinct molecular identifier. Reads sharing molecular identifiers were discarded rather than binned into consensus sequences. MiTCR, set to a Q25 quality threshold and the strictest error-elimination algorithm, was used for CDR3 identification, clonotype clustering and error correction. A nonparametric unseen species model using Euler transformation provided a lower-bound estimate of total TCR beta diversity. TCRdb itself trimmed the public reads at Q25 with fastp, ran MiXCR and retained productive beta chains. Each CDR3 protein gets just one entry, which takes the most common genes and DNA from the rows behind it. TCRdb assigned the V and J calls; the authors' analysis was not used. This sample gives 1,300,000 or so distinct CDR3 sequences in total; around 59% of them show up just once. The top ten constitute over 5.5% of the sample.

The CDR3 sequence holds 14 residues, the cysteine and phenylalanine included. The CDR3 DNA has 42 bases and is translated from base 1. CDR1 and CDR2, per the germline V gene, are SGHDN and FVKESK. The junction shows trimming of 4 bases on V and 7 bases on J, plus 14 bases between the germline ends. Recombination joined TRBV14 with TRBJ2-1, with no confidently assigned D gene. The clonotype originates from a man aged 18-30 years in good health. Source material: blood. CDR3 reads: CASSLRRSENEQFF. The DNA sequence reads TGTGCCAGCAGCCTTCGACGTTCTGAGAATGAGCAGTTCTTC.